Each of the 2 T cell receptor beta chains below was sequenced from the same sample in a study of cytomegalovirus exposure and HLA in healthy donors. PCR used 60 Vbeta primers and 13 Jbeta primers. TCRdb keeps only in-frame clones here, not all; method: immunoSEQ multiplex PCR. Of around 260,000 clones in the sample, over 70% were seen once. The sequenced sample was PBMCs. The receptors come from a girl aged 2-10 years in good health and CMV-seronegative.

This clone turned up a few times. This chain joins TRBV28 and TRBJ2-1, with D perhaps TRBD2 (5 bases). The CDR3 runs 16 residues. The ends were cut back, 5 bases at V and 10 bases at J, with 24 bases in the middle. Germline V gives CDR1 MDHEN, CDR2 SYDVKM. The CDR3 is CASSPRERVGSGEQFF. The CDR3 DNA reads as TGTGCCAGCAGTCCCCGAGAGAGGGTAGGGTCGGGCGAGCAGTTCTTC.

Only a few counts were recorded for this clone. The V and J genes are TRBV19 and TRBJ1-5; 8 bases match TRBD1. The V gene's germline CDR1 is LNHDA and CDR2 SQIVND (reference sequence). The CDR3 extends over 16 amino acids. Germline trimming cut 4 bases from V and 6 bases from J; bases unmatched to any gene: 11. The CDR3: CASSSPPDRGGQPQHF. The DNA for the CDR3 is TGTGCCAGTAGTAGCCCCCCCGACAGGGGAGGTCAGCCCCAGCATTTT.